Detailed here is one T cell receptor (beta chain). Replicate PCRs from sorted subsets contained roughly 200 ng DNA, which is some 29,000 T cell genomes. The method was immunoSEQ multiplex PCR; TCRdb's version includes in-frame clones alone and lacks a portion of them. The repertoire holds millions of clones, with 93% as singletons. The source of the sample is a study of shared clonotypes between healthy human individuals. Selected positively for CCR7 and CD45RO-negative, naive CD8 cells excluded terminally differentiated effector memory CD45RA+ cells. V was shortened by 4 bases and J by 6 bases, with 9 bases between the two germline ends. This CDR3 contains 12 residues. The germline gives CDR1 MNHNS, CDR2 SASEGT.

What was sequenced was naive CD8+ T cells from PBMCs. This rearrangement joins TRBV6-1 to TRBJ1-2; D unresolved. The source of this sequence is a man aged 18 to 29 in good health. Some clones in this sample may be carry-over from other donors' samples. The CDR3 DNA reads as TGTGCCAGCAGTGTTGGACTGGATGGCTACACCTTC. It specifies CASSVGLDGYTF.